These 11 T cell receptor beta chains were sequenced from one sample in a study of metastatic and nonmetastatic thyroid tumors. TCRdb re-called the PCR reads through MiXCR. The sample includes about 35,000 clones, 15% to 20% of them seen just once. No treatment had been given to any patient before thyroid surgery. Sequencing input: blood. These receptors came from a female donor with papillary thyroid cancer or a benign thyroid nodule (not recorded which). Some clones in this sample may be carry-over from other donors' samples.

This clone was counted many times. The rearrangement links TRBV5-1 to TRBJ2-3; D might be TRBD1 (6 bases). This CDR3 has 17 residues. V was cut by 2 bases and J by 11 bases, with 27 bases left in between. Looked up from germline, CDR1 is SGHRS and CDR2 is YFSETQ. In nucleotides, the CDR3 is TGCGCCAGCAGCTTACAGGGATTCGAGCGGCCATTGTTGAGGCAGTATTTT. Translation gives CASSLQGFERPLLRQYF.

V and J are TRBV4-3 and TRBJ2-5; D gene ambiguous. Trimming stripped 0 bases from V and 5 bases from J, with 10 bases between. Looked up from germline, CDR1 is LGHNA and CDR2 is YSLEER. The CDR3 extends over 14 amino acids. The CDR3 bases are TGCGCCAGCAGCCAAGATCGACATGGGGAGACCCAGTACTTC. Protein: CASSQDRHGETQYF.

This clone was detected many times. V gene TRBV6-1 combines with J gene TRBJ2-1; D ambiguous. Germline values: CDR1 MNHNS, CDR2 SASEGT. The CDR3 extends over 10 amino acids. Trimming removed 9 bases at V and 4 bases at J, with 4 bases between. CDR3 bases: TGTGCCAGTCGGTACAATGAGCAGTTCTTC. It specifies CASRYNEQFF.

This clone was found many times. The genes are TRBV25-1 and TRBJ1-6; maybe TRBD1 (5 bases). V lost 7 bases and J 4 bases, leaving 17 bases between the germline ends. The CDR3 sequence is 16 residues long. The germline V gene encodes CDR1 MGHDK and CDR2 SYGVNS. The CDR3 sequence is CASTHRINYYNSPLHF. Here the CDR3 DNA reads TGTGCCAGCACACACAGGATTAACTATTATAATTCACCCCTCCACTTT. The entire variable domain, with the rest obtained from reference TRBV25-1 and TRBJ1-6, is as follows: EADIYQTPRYLVIGTGKKITLECSQTMGHDKMYWYQQDPGMELHLIHYSYGVNSTEKGDLSSESTVSRIRTEHFPLTLESARPSHTSQYLCASTHRINYYNSPLHFGNGTRLTVT.

This clone was detected ten times or more. This chain joins TRBV7-8 and TRBJ2-7; the D gene could be TRBD1 or TRBD2 (5 bases each). The CDR3 is 14 residues long. Trimming removed 2 bases at V and 3 bases at J, with 11 bases between. Germline V lookup: CDR1 SGHVS, CDR2 FQNEAQ. CDR3 region: CASSLRDQLYEQYF. DNA for the CDR3: TGTGCCAGCAGCTTAAGGGACCAGCTCTACGAGCAGTACTTC.

The sample holds many counts of this clone. V usage is TRBV30 and J usage is TRBJ2-3; D tentatively reads TRBD1 or TRBD2 (5 bases each). In germline, CDR1 is GTSNPN, CDR2 SVGIG (reference sequence). The CDR3 spans 16 residues. V lost 3 bases, J lost 1 base, and 17 bases lay in between. CDR3 amino acids: CAWSPSRMGGTDTQYF. Here the CDR3 DNA reads TGTGCCTGGAGCCCCTCCAGGATGGGGGGCACAGATACGCAGTATTTT.

On this clone: Germline is not matched at one junction end, which may reflect a read error. The chain carries TRBV6-2 or TRBV6-3 and TRBJ2-1; TRBD2 is a possible D gene (6 bases). The CDR3 runs to 14 residues. CDR1 is MNHEY and CDR2 is SVGEGT in the germline V gene. The CDR3 sequence: CASIRLAQDHEQLF. The DNA for the CDR3 is TGTGCCAGCATCCGTCTAGCGCAAGATCATGAGCAGCTCTTC.

The V and J genes are TRBV20-1 and TRBJ2-7; TRBD1 matches 8 bases. The CDR3 spans 13 residues. Germline CDR1 and CDR2: DFQATT and SNEGSKA (reference sequence). J was trimmed by 3 bases and V by 3 bases; bases with no gene match: 4. CDR3: CSARGQVNYEQYF. Written as DNA, the CDR3 is TGCAGTGCTAGGGGACAGGTGAACTACGAGCAGTACTTC.

The V and J genes are TRBV19 and TRBJ2-1, with 8 nucleotides matching TRBD1. The germline CDR1 and CDR2 sequences are LNHDA and SQIVND (reference sequence). The CDR3 runs to 13 residues. The ends lost 7 bases at V and 10 bases at J; junction bases unmatched: 9. CDR3 in amino acids: CASIMRRTGEQFF. The CDR3 DNA follows: TGTGCCAGTATTATGCGCCGGACAGGGGAGCAGTTCTTC.

The V call is TRBV4-2, the J call TRBJ2-7; TRBD1 matches at 8 bases. Germline CDR1 and CDR2: LGHNA and YNFKEQ. V was pared by 6 bases and J by 3 bases, with 7 bases of the junction left unmatched. This CDR3 has 14 residues. CDR3 DNA: TGTGCCAGCAGTCGCGGACAGGGAGACTACGAGCAGTACTTC. It codes for CASSRGQGDYEQYF.

This chain uses TRBV5-4 with TRBJ1-2; TRBD1 agrees at 12 bases. Germline V CDR1 and CDR2: SGHNT, YYREEE (reference sequence). V shed 2 bases and J 5 bases; nucleotides not matched to a gene: 7. The CDR3 loop spans 16 amino acids. CDR3 in amino acids: CASSFLGTGGRYGYTF. The DNA of the CDR3 is TGTGCCAGCAGCTTCCTGGGGACAGGGGGCAGGTATGGCTACACCTTC.